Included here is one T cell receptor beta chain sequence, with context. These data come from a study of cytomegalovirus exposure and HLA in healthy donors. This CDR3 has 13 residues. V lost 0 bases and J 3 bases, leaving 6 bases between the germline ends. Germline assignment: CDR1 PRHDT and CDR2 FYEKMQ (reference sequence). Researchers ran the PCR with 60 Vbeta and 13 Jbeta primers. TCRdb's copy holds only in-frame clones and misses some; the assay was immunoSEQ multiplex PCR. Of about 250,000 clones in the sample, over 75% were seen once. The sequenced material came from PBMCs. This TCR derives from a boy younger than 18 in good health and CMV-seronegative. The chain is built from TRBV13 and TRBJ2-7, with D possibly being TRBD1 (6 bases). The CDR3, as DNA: TGTGCCAGCAGCTTAGGACAGGGCTACGAGCAGTACTTC. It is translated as CASSLGQGYEQYF.